The T cell receptor beta chain under discussion was sequenced for a study of cytomegalovirus exposure and HLA in healthy donors. The study's findings and limits: Under in vitro conditions, three CMV-associated chains were confirmed as specific for CMV antigens. The study assumed roughly uniform donor sequencing depth for presence/absence analyses. The study put 150 or so TCR beta chains on its list as cytomegalovirus-associated.

J gave up 6 bases and V 6 bases, and 4 bases lay outside the gene matches. The CDR3 has 14 residues. The V gene's germline CDR1 is ENHRY and CDR2 SYGVKD. Donors were nominally healthy when sampled, though unrecorded immune exposures were likely. The sample holds one count of this clone. Its antigen remains unidentified. This PCR relied on a set of 60 Vbeta primers and 13 Jbeta primers. The data were produced by immunoSEQ multiplex PCR, yet TCRdb's version contains in-frame clones alone and is incomplete. The table includes 98,000 or so clones, roughly 80% detected once. The TCR was taken from a man aged 40-49 years in good health and CMV-seronegative. Sequencing was carried out using PBMCs. V and J are TRBV10-3 and TRBJ1-4, with 10 bases fitting TRBD1. CDR3 residues: CAISSGTGDEKLFF. The CDR3 DNA follows: TGTGCCATCAGCTCCGGGACAGGGGATGAAAAACTGTTTTTT.